Below, 20 T cell receptor beta chains from the same sample are listed, as sequenced in a study. TCRdb reanalysed the RT-PCR reads using MiXCR and keeps one entry per CDR3 protein. The data contain about 680,000 distinct CDR3 sequences, approximately 15% of them seen just once; the ten biggest clones take up about 3.6%. The sample taken for sequencing was memory CD4+ T cells from blood. These receptors originate from a female donor in good health, serving as a healthy control.

This clonotype was picked up a small number of times. The rearrangement uses TRBV12-3 or TRBV12-4 and TRBJ1-2, with a possible D match to TRBD1 (6 bases). Trimming cost V 8 bases and J 6 bases, with 16 bases left between them. CDR3 size: 13 residues. CDR3 sequence (DNA): TGTGCCAGCCGGAGATACAGGGAGCATGGCTACACCTTC. This codes for CASRRYREHGYTF.

The V gene is TRBV6-2 or TRBV6-3, the J gene TRBJ2-5; 8 bases map to TRBD2. This CDR3 is built from 15 residues. Trimming cost V 8 bases and J 5 bases; bases outside gene matches: 13. Germline loops: CDR1 MNHEY, CDR2 SVGEGT. The CDR3 DNA reads TGTGCCAGCGGGGATCGAGGACTAGCTCGGGAGACCCAGTACTTC. Its protein product is CASGDRGLARETQYF.

This clonotype was seen at least ten times. The V gene is TRBV20-1, the J gene TRBJ1-1, with 7 bases that match TRBD1. V shed 3 bases, J shed 0 bases, and the junction held 1 base outside the gene matches. The germline CDR1 and CDR2 sequences are DFQATT and SNEGSKA (reference sequence). The CDR3 has 13 amino acids. DNA of the CDR3: TGCAGTGCTAGGGACAGGATGAACACTGAAGCTTTCTTT. Protein product: CSARDRMNTEAFF.

The chain is built from TRBV7-2 and TRBJ2-2, with D possibly TRBD2 on 6 matching bases. There are 17 residues in the CDR3. Germline lookup yields CDR1 SGHTA and CDR2 FQGNSA. The V and J ends lost 5 bases and 3 bases respectively, with 19 bases between them. The CDR3 region is CASSPGIGRTDTGELFF. The CDR3, as DNA: TGTGCCAGCAGCCCAGGAATCGGGAGAACGGACACCGGGGAGCTGTTTTTT.

The chain combines TRBV28 with TRBJ2-1, with D unclear. CDR1 is MDHEN, CDR2 SYDVKM, per germline. CDR3 length: 13 residues. With 2 bases removed from V and 6 bases from J, the gap between germline ends came to 8 bases. CDR3 nucleotide sequence: TGTGCCAGCAGTTTACCCTCTCGCAATGAGCAGTTCTTC. This gives the protein CASSLPSRNEQFF.

This rearrangement joins TRBV5-1 to TRBJ2-7; 9 bases line up with TRBD1. J gave up 0 bases and V 5 bases, and 6 bases lay outside the gene matches. Germline V lookup: CDR1 SGHRS, CDR2 YFSETQ. The CDR3 is 15 amino acids. CDR3 protein: CASRPGTGSSYEQYF. The CDR3 nucleotides read TGCGCCAGCAGGCCCGGGACAGGGAGCTCCTACGAGCAGTACTTC. The full variable domain, rest sourced from reference TRBV5-1 and TRBJ2-7, is KAGVTQTPRYLIKTRGQQVTLSCSPISGHRSVSWYQQTPGQGLQFLFEYFSETQRNKGNFPGRFSGRQFSNSRSEMNVSTLELGDSALYLCASRPGTGSSYEQYFGPGTRLTVT.

This clonotype was picked up one time. This sequence joins TRBV2 and TRBJ2-2; 9 bases are shared with TRBD2. Germline CDR1 SNHLY, CDR2 FYNNEI. V shed 7 bases, J shed 3 bases, and the junction held 3 bases outside the gene matches. The CDR3 length is 14 residues. The CDR3 sequence is CASIAGADTGELFF. In nucleotides, the CDR3 is TGTGCCAGCATAGCGGGAGCGGACACCGGGGAGCTGTTTTTT.

V gene TRBV20-1 combines with J gene TRBJ2-7, with 12 bases that match TRBD2. Germline V gene sequence: CDR1 DFQATT, CDR2 SNEGSKA (reference sequence). Trimming removed 4 bases from V and 9 bases from J; junction bases left unmatched: 7. The CDR3 is 13 residues long. CDR3 coding DNA: TGCAGTGCTAAGACTAGCGGGAGAGTCGGGCAGTACTTC. Translation: CSAKTSGRVGQYF.

This clonotype was counted many times. The chain carries TRBV10-3 and TRBJ2-7; the D is unclear. Germline CDR1 and CDR2: ENHRY and SYGVKD. The CDR3 totals 14 residues. Between the trimmed V and J ends, which lost 6 bases and 10 bases, there was a span of 22 bases. The CDR3 DNA follows: TGTGCCATCAGCGAAGAGGCTCCCCAACTACCCCAGTACTTC. Amino acids: CAISEEAPQLPQYF.

This clonotype was seen more than once but under ten times. CDR3 in amino acids: CASTPDPTGELFF. The CDR3 nucleotides are TGTGCCAGCACCCCGGACCCCACCGGGGAGCTGTTTTTT. This sequence joins TRBV6-6 and TRBJ2-2; D is uncertain. The V and J ends lost 7 bases and 4 bases respectively, with 10 bases between them. The CDR3 has 13 residues. CDR1 is MNHNY and CDR2 is SVGAGI in the germline V gene (reference sequence).

Ten or more counts support this clonotype. The rearrangement uses TRBV4-2 and TRBJ2-7; 10 bases match TRBD2. Germline lookup yields CDR1 LGHNA and CDR2 YNFKEQ. The CDR3 contains 15 residues. Germline trimming cut 4 bases from V and 5 bases from J; bases unmatched to any gene: 8. DNA for the CDR3: TGTGCCAGCAGCCCGACACTAGCGGGAAGTAACGAGCAGTACTTC. It encodes CASSPTLAGSNEQYF.

This clonotype was detected a few times. The chain recombines TRBV20-1 with TRBJ1-1; D is perhaps TRBD1 (5 bases). Per germline, CDR1 DFQATT and CDR2 SNEGSKA (reference sequence). Trimming took off 2 bases at V and 1 base at J, with 11 bases between the two ends. This CDR3 comprises 14 residues. CDR3 residues: CSARPGISNTEAFF. DNA for the CDR3: TGCAGTGCTAGACCAGGGATTTCGAACACTGAAGCTTTCTTT.

This clonotype was recorded many times. This chain connects TRBV5-1 to TRBJ2-2, with D possibly matching TRBD1 (5 bases). Germline CDR1 is SGHRS and CDR2 is YFSETQ. V lost 2 bases, J lost 0 bases, and 8 bases lay in between. This CDR3 has 15 residues. As DNA, the CDR3 is TGCGCCAGCAGCTTCCAACAGGCGAACACCGGGGAGCTGTTTTTT. It encodes CASSFQQANTGELFF.

This clonotype was counted at least ten times. This chain joins TRBV20-1 and TRBJ2-1; 8 bases line up with TRBD2. Germline loops: CDR1 DFQATT, CDR2 SNEGSKA (reference sequence). The CDR3 consists of 16 residues. V shed 4 bases and J 2 bases; nucleotides not matched to a gene: 10. The CDR3, as DNA: TGCAGTGCTACCGTTAGAAGCGGGAGCACCTACAATGAGCAGTTCTTC. Residues: CSATVRSGSTYNEQFF.

This chain connects TRBV18 to TRBJ2-7; 7 bases are shared with TRBD2. The CDR3 consists of 18 residues. Per germline, CDR1 KGHSH and CDR2 LQKENI. Unmatched junction bases numbered 15, after V lost 3 bases and J lost 1 base. CDR3 sequence: CASSPQSPGGRPSYEQYF. The CDR3 bases are TGTGCCAGCTCACCCCAAAGCCCCGGCGGGAGACCGTCCTACGAGCAGTACTTC.

This clonotype was counted between two and nine times. V and J are TRBV12-3 or TRBV12-4 and TRBJ1-6, with D hard to call. Between the trimmed V and J ends, which lost 3 bases and 7 bases, there was a span of 7 bases. This CDR3 is built from 13 residues. CDR3 nucleotides: TGTGCCAGCAGTTTTGGGATAAATTCACCCCTCCACTTT. It codes for CASSFGINSPLHF.

The gene calls are TRBV10-3 and TRBJ2-7; D possibly matches TRBD1 or TRBD2 (7 bases each). V lost 4 bases and J lost 1, with 17 bases in between. This CDR3 is built from 16 residues. The germline V gene encodes CDR1 ENHRY and CDR2 SYGVKD. CDR3 nucleotides: TGTGCCATCAGTGCCCAGGGGGGGTTATCGTCCTACGAGCAGTACTTC. It encodes CAISAQGGLSSYEQYF.

This clonotype occurred many times. The CDR3 here is CASSTQTGETEAFF. For the CDR3, the DNA is TGTGCCAGCAGCACCCAGACAGGGGAGACTGAAGCTTTCTTT. The chain employs TRBV12-3 or TRBV12-4 and TRBJ1-1, with 8 bases matching TRBD1. The V segment lost 6 bases and the J segment 5 bases; nucleotides outside the gene matches: 8. This CDR3 has 14 amino acids.

This clonotype occurred many times. The V and J genes are TRBV9 and TRBJ2-5; D assignment may be TRBD1 or TRBD2 (5 bases each). CDR3 length equals 14 residues. Germline V CDR1 and CDR2: SGDLS, YYNGEE. Trimming removed 4 bases at V and 4 bases at J, with 14 bases between. The CDR3 reads CASSSGSYPETQYF. CDR3 nucleotides: TGTGCCAGCAGCTCAGGGAGCTACCCAGAGACCCAGTACTTC. The complete variable domain, with remaining parts taken from reference TRBV9 and TRBJ2-5, reads DSGVTQTPKHLITATGQRVTLRCSPRSGDLSVYWYQQSLDQGLQFLIQYYNGEERAKGNILERFSAQQFPDLHSELNLSSLELGDSALYFCASSSGSYPETQYFGPGTRLLVL.

This clonotype was recorded a few times. V and J are TRBV7-2 and TRBJ1-1; possibly TRBD1 for D (6 bases). V shed 4 bases and J shed 10 bases, with 16 bases lying between them. Germline V gene data show CDR1 as SGHTA and CDR2 as FQGNSA. The CDR3 is 13 amino acids. The CDR3 sequence: CASSSDSSRGAFF. The CDR3 DNA is TGTGCCAGCAGCTCGGACAGTTCCCGCGGAGCTTTCTTT.